A selection of T cell receptor beta chains follows, all from one sample in a study of CXCR3 chemokines and chemotherapy response in bladder cancer. Each CDR3 protein is one row after TCRdb ran MiXCR on the PCR reads. The sample includes 2,000 to 3,000 distinct CDR3 sequences, 7.4% seen only once; the top ten take approximately 33%. The sample was gathered from a patient whose treatment included neoadjuvant chemotherapy. Source of these receptors: a human donor with bladder cancer that responded to neoadjuvant chemotherapy. CDR3s include the opening cysteine and the closing phenylalanine or tryptophan. A D gene is named only where the DNA matches it firmly. Size tells how often a clone was seen (once, few, many) or the class of an expanded clone, and some rows leave it out.

D	J	V	size	CDR3	DNA
.	TRBJ2-2	TRBV7-2	medium-sized	CASSTYTGELFF	TGTGCCAGCAGCACCTACACCGGGGAGCTGTTTTTT
TRBD2	TRBJ2-7	TRBV6-1	many	CASNLSGRVNEQYF	TGTGCCAGCAACCTGAGCGGGAGAGTCAACGAGCAGTACTTC
TRBD1	TRBJ1-3	TRBV14	.	CASSQLGQGNGNTIYF	TGTGCCAGCAGCCAATTGGGACAGGGGAACGGAAACACCATATATTTT
TRBD2	TRBJ2-1	TRBV4-1	few	CASSQDSGGLYEQFF	TGCGCCAGCAGCCAAGATAGCGGGGGCCTATATGAGCAGTTCTTC
TRBD1	TRBJ1-6	TRBV30	many	CAWSVRRTGDHSPLHF	TGTGCCTGGAGTGTCCGACGGACAGGGGATCATTCACCCCTCCACTTT
.	TRBJ2-3	TRBV7-2	medium-sized	CASSLTRDRTDTQYF	TGTGCCAGCAGCTTAACGCGGGACCGCACAGATACGCAGTATTTT
.	TRBJ2-1	TRBV6-6	medium-sized	CASSILYHNEQFF	TGTGCCAGCAGTATCCTATACCACAATGAGCAGTTCTTC
TRBD1	TRBJ1-6	TRBV19	medium-sized	CASSPSLGQGYNSPLHF	TGTGCCAGTAGTCCCTCCCTCGGACAGGGTTATAATTCACCCCTCCACTTT
.	TRBJ2-3	TRBV6-5	.	CASSATRWGTDTQYF	TGTGCCAGCAGTGCCACCAGGTGGGGCACAGATACGCAGTATTTT
.	TRBJ1-5	TRBV18	few	CASSPGSQPQHF	TGTGCCAGCTCACCGGGGTCACAGCCCCAGCATTTT
.	TRBJ1-5	TRBV12-3/TRBV12-4	many	CASSKDPNQPQHF	TGTGCCAGCAGTAAGGACCCCAATCAGCCCCAGCATTTT
TRBD1	TRBJ1-5	TRBV27	many	CASSQRETGVRNQPQHF	TGTGCCAGCAGCCAAAGGGAGACAGGGGTACGCAATCAGCCCCAGCATTTT
.	TRBJ1-1	TRBV15	medium-sized	CATSRDRGARNTEAFF	TGTGCCACCAGCAGAGATCGGGGGGCCAGGAACACTGAAGCTTTCTTT
.	TRBJ1-1	TRBV5-5	.	CASSLIPGEAFF	TGTGCCAGCAGCTTGATCCCCGGTGAAGCTTTCTTT
TRBD1	TRBJ2-3	TRBV29-1	medium-sized	CSVEGQNPSTDTQYF	TGCAGCGTTGAGGGACAGAATCCTAGCACAGATACGCAGTATTTT
TRBD2	TRBJ2-1	TRBV11-1	many	CASRPSFTSGSSNEQFF	TGTGCCAGCAGGCCGTCCTTCACTAGCGGGAGCAGCAATGAGCAGTTCTTC
.	TRBJ2-1	TRBV12-3/TRBV12-4	medium-sized	CASSLVRWGNEQFF	TGTGCCAGCAGTTTGGTTCGGTGGGGCAATGAGCAGTTCTTC
.	TRBJ2-7	TRBV6-6	many	CASRDLYEQYF	TGTGCCAGCAGGGACTTATACGAGCAGTACTTC
.	TRBJ1-2	TRBV30	many	CAWSPRREWGYGYTF	TGTGCCTGGAGTCCTCGACGGGAGTGGGGTTATGGCTACACCTTC
.	TRBJ2-5	TRBV10-3	many	CAIRSLDQETQYF	TGTGCCATCAGGAGTTTGGACCAAGAGACCCAGTACTTC
.	TRBJ2-7	TRBV6-2/TRBV6-3	many	CASSFGISNYEQYF	TGTGCCAGCAGTTTCGGGATTTCGAACTACGAGCAGTACTTC
TRBD2	TRBJ2-1	TRBV10-3	medium-sized	CAITGTSGSIGEQFF	TGTGCCATCACCGGGACTAGCGGGAGCATCGGTGAGCAGTTCTTC
TRBD1	TRBJ1-2	TRBV27	many	CASSPSAGGSGGYTF	TGTGCCAGCAGTCCGTCGGCAGGGGGTTCGGGTGGCTACACCTTC
TRBD2	TRBJ2-3	TRBV12-3/TRBV12-4	many	CASSLALAGGTFGTQYF	TGTGCCAGCAGTTTAGCGTTAGCGGGGGGGACGTTCGGTACGCAGTATTTT
.	TRBJ1-2	TRBV12-5	many	CASVGDTNYGYTF	TGTGCTAGTGTTGGGGACACTAACTATGGCTACACCTTC
.	TRBJ2-7	TRBV19	medium-sized	CASSIGQKNYEQYF	TGTGCCAGTAGTATTGGGCAGAAAAACTACGAGCAGTACTTC
.	TRBJ2-5	TRBV30	many	CAWIRSETQYF	TGTGCCTGGATCAGATCAGAGACCCAGTACTTC
.	TRBJ1-1	TRBV30	medium-sized	CAWSPDGVNTEAFF	TGTGCCTGGAGTCCGGACGGGGTGAACACTGAAGCTTTCTTT
TRBD2	TRBJ2-1	TRBV7-4	large	CASSPGLAGGSEQFF	TGTGCCAGCAGCCCGGGACTAGCGGGAGGGTCTGAGCAGTTCTTC
TRBD1	TRBJ1-6	TRBV15	many	CATSADRGYSPLHF	TGTGCCACCAGCGCCGACAGGGGCTATTCACCCCTCCACTTT
TRBD2	TRBJ2-5	TRBV5-6	many	CASSPRAGEEETQYF	TGTGCCAGCAGCCCCCGAGCGGGAGAGGAGGAGACCCAGTACTTC
.	TRBJ2-1	TRBV11-1	medium-sized	CASSVRDAWVRYNEQFF	TGTGCCAGCAGCGTCCGGGACGCGTGGGTTAGATACAATGAGCAGTTCTTC
TRBD1	TRBJ2-7	TRBV6-6	medium-sized	CASSPSTGRTYEQYF	TGTGCCAGCAGTCCCTCGACAGGGCGAACCTACGAGCAGTACTTC
.	TRBJ2-7	TRBV20-1	.	CSAGEAYEQYF	TGCAGTGCTGGGGAGGCCTACGAGCAGTACTTC
.	TRBJ1-2	TRBV11-2	medium-sized	CASSLAPDGYTF	TGTGCCAGCAGCTTAGCCCCGGATGGCTACACCTTC